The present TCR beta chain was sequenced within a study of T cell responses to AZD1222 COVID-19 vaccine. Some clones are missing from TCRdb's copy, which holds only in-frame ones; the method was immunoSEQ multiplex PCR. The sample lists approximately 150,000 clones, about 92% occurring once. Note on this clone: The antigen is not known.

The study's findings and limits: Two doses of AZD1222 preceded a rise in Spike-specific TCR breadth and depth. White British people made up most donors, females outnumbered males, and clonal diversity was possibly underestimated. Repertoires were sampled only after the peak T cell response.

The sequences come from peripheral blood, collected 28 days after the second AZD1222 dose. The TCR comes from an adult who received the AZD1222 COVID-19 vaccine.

The CDR3 coding sequence is TGTGCCTGGCACCGCGGGGGGACACCCGACACTGAAGCTTTCTTT. Residues: CAWHRGGTPDTEAFF. J is TRBJ1-1 and V is TRBV30, with D maybe TRBD1 (6 bases). V was shortened by 5 bases and J by 3 bases, with 19 bases between the two germline ends. In germline, CDR1 is GTSNPN, CDR2 SVGIG (reference sequence). This CDR3 has 15 amino acids.